Listed below are T cell receptor beta chains from one sample, sequenced in a study of cytomegalovirus exposure and HLA in healthy donors. TCRdb's table, derived via immunoSEQ multiplex PCR, lists solely in-frame clones and lacks some. The record lists about 210,000 clones, of which the ten most abundant hold approximately 0.98%. Sequencing was performed on PBMCs. These TCRs come from a woman in her 30s in good health and CMV-seropositive. The CDR3 runs from the conserved cysteine through the conserved F or W. The D gene is left open where the match is weak.

>TRBV6-6|15|TRBJ2-7|TRBD1
CASSYPATGGAEQYF
TGTGCCAGCAGTTACCCTGCGACAGGGGGGGCGGAGCAGTACTTC
>TRBV19|15|TRBJ2-7|TRBD2
CASSVGLAGIYEQYF
TGTGCCAGTAGTGTCGGACTAGCGGGAATTTACGAGCAGTACTTC
>TRBV28|15|TRBJ1-1|TRBD1
CASSSSTGVNTEAFF
TGTGCCAGCAGTTCCTCGACAGGGGTGAACACTGAAGCTTTCTTT
>TRBV27|11|TRBJ1-2|NA
CAGSGDYGYTF
TGTGCCGGATCGGGTGACTATGGCTACACCTTC
>TRBV18|14|TRBJ1-1|NA
CASSPRDWSTEAFF
TGTGCCAGCTCACCCCGAGATTGGAGCACTGAAGCTTTCTTT
>TRBV5-1|13|TRBJ2-1|NA
CASSMTTSNEQFF
TGCGCCAGCAGCATGACGACTAGCAATGAGCAGTTCTTC
>TRBV2|12|TRBJ2-7|NA
CASVPGLDEQYF
TGTGCCAGCGTACCAGGGCTAGACGAGCAGTACTTC
>TRBV14|14|TRBJ2-5|TRBD2
CASSQGTSGGSQYF
TGTGCCAGCAGCCAAGGGACTAGCGGGGGTTCCCAGTACTTC
>TRBV19|16|TRBJ2-3|TRBD2
CASSIGLAGGTDTQYF
TGTGCCAGTAGTATAGGACTAGCGGGGGGCACAGATACGCAGTATTTT
>TRBV6-1|11|TRBJ2-7|NA
CASSELYEQYF
TGTGCCAGCAGTGAACTCTACGAGCAGTACTTC
>TRBV5-1|15|TRBJ2-3|NA
CASSGREIWSDTQYF
TGCGCCAGCAGCGGCAGGGAAATTTGGTCAGATACGCAGTATTTT
>TRBV28|15|TRBJ1-5|TRBD1
CASRDRTGGNQPQHF
TGTGCCAGCAGAGACCGGACAGGGGGCAATCAGCCCCAGCATTTT
>TRBV6-1|14|TRBJ1-5|TRBD1
CASSGQGSNQPQHF
TGTGCCAGCAGTGGACAGGGTAGCAATCAGCCCCAGCATTTT
>TRBV6-4|15|TRBJ2-3|TRBD2
CASSATSGSGDTQYF
TGTGCCAGCAGTGCAACTAGCGGGAGCGGAGATACGCAGTATTTT
>TRBV6-6|14|TRBJ2-7|TRBD2
CASSLLAGAYEQYF
TGTGCCAGCAGTTTGCTAGCGGGGGCCTACGAGCAGTACTTC